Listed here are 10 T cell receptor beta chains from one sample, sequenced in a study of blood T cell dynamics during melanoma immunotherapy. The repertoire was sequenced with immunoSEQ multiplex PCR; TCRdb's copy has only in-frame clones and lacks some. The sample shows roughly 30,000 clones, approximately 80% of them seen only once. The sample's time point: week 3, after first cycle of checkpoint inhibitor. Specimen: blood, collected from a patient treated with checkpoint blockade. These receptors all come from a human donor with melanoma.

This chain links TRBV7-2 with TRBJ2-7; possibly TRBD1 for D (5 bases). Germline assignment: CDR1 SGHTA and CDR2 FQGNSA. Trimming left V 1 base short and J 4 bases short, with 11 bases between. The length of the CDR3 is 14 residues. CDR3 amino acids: CASSLGIRAYEQYF. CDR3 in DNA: TGTGCCAGCAGCTTAGGGATCAGGGCTTACGAGCAGTACTTC.

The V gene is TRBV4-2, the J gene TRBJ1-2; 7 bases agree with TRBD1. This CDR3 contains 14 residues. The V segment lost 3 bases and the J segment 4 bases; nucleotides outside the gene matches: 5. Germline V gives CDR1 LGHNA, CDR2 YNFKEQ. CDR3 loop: CASSHGTVSYGYTF. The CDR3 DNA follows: TGTGCCAGCAGCCACGGGACAGTCTCCTATGGCTACACCTTC.

Here the CDR3 DNA reads TGTGCCAGCAGCTGGGGACAGGGGAATGGCTACACCTTC. It encodes CASSWGQGNGYTF. J is TRBJ1-2 and V is TRBV6-6; the match to TRBD1 covers 10 bases. The junction had 4 bases not matched to a gene; V was cut back by 6 bases and J by 6 bases. Germline CDR1 reads MNHNY; CDR2 reads SVGAGI (reference sequence). The CDR3 loop spans 13 amino acids.

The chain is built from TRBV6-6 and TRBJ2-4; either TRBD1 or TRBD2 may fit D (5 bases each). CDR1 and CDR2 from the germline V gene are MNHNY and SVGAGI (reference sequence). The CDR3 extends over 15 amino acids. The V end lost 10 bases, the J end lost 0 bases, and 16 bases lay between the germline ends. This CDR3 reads CATAGTKLAKNIQYF. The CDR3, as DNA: TGTGCCACTGCAGGGACGAAACTAGCCAAAAACATTCAGTACTTC.

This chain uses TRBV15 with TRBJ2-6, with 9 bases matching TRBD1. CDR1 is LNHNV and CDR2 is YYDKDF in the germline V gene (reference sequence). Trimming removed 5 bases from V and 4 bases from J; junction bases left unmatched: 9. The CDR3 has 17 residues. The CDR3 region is CATSSGTGHSGANVLTF. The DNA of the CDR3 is TGTGCCACCAGCTCCGGGACAGGGCACTCCGGGGCCAACGTCCTGACTTTC.

The CDR3 nucleotides are TGTGCCAGCAGCTTCGGTGGGACTAGTCTAGCCAAAAACATTCAGTACTTC. Protein product: CASSFGGTSLAKNIQYF. The gene calls are TRBV5-6 and TRBJ2-4; 8 bases fit TRBD2. This CDR3 region has 17 residues. Germline V gives CDR1 SGHDT, CDR2 YYEEEE. Unmatched junction bases numbered 7, after V lost 2 bases and J lost 0 bases.

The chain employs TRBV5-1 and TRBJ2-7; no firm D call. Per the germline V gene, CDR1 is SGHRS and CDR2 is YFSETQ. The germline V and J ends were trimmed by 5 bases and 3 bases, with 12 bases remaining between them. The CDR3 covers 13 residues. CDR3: CASSSNKNYEQYF. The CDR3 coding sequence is TGCGCCAGCAGTAGTAACAAAAACTACGAGCAGTACTTC.

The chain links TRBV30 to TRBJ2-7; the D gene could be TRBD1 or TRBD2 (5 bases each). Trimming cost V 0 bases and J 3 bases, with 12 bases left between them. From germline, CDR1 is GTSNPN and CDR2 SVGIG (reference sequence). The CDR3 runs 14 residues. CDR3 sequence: CAWSVAAGIYEQYF. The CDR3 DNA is TGTGCCTGGAGTGTAGCGGCAGGGATCTACGAGCAGTACTTC.

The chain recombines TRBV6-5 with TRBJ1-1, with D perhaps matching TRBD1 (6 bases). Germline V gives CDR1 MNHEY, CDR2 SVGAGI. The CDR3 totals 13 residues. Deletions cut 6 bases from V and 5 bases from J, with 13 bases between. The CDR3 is CASRQGGRTEAFF. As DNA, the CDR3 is TGTGCCAGCAGACAGGGAGGGAGGACTGAAGCTTTCTTT.

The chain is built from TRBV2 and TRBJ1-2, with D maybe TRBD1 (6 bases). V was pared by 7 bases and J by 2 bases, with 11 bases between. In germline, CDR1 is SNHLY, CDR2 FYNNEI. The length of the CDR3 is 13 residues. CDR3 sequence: CASNPRGNYGYTF. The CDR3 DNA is TGTGCCAGCAACCCTAGGGGGAACTATGGCTACACCTTC.